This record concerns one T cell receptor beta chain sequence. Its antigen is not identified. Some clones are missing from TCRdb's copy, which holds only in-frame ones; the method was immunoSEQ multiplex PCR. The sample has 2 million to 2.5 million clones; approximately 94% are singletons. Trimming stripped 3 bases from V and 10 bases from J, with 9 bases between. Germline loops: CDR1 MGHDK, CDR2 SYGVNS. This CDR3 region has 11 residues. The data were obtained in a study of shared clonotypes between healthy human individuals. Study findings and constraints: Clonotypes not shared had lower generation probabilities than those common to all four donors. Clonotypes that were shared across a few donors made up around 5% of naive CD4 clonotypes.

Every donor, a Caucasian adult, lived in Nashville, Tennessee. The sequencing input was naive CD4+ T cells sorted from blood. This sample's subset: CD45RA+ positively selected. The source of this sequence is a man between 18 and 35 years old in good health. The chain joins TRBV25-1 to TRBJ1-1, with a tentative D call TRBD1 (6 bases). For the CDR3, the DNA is TGTGCCAGCAGTGACAGGGGCGCAGCTTTCTTT. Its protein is CASSDRGAAFF.